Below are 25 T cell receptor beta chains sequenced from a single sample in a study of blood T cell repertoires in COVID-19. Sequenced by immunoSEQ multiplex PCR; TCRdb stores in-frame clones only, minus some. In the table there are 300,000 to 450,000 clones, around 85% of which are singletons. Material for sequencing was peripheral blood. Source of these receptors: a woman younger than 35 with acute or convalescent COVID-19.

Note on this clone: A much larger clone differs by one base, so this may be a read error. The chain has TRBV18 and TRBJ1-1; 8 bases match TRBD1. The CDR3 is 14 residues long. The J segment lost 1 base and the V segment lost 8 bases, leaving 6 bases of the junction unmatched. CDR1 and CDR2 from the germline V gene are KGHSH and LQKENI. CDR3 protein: CASGPGQGNTEAFF. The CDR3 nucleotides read TGTGCCAGCGGCCCCGGACAGGGGAACACTGAAGCTTTCTTT.

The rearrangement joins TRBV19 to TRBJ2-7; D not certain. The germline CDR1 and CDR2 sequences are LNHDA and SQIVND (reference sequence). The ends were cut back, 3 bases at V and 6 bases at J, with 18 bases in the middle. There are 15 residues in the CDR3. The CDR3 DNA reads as TGTGCCAGTAGTATTTTGACCTACCCCCCGGGCGAGCAGTACTTC. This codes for CASSILTYPPGEQYF.

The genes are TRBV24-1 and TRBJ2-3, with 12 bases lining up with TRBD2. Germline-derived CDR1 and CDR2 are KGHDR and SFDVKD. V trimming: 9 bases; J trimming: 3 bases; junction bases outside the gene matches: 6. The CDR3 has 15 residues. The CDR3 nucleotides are TGTGCCACCTCGACCGGGACTAGCGGGACAGATACGCAGTATTTT. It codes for CATSTGTSGTDTQYF.

Here the CDR3 reads CASSWGENTEAFF. The CDR3 DNA follows: TGTGCCAGTAGCTGGGGAGAGAACACTGAAGCTTTCTTT. The rearrangement uses TRBV19 and TRBJ1-1; D is ambiguous. The germline CDR1 and CDR2 sequences are LNHDA and SQIVND (reference sequence). The V end lost 6 bases, the J end lost 1 base, and 9 bases lay between the germline ends. This CDR3 is 13 amino acids long.

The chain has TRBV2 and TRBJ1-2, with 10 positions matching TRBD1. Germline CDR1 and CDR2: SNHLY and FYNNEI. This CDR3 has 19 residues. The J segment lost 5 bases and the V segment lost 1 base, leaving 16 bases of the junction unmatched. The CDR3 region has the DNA TGTGCCAGCAGTGAAGATGTGGACAGGGGGGCACCCGGGCCATATGGCTACACCTTC. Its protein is CASSEDVDRGAPGPYGYTF.

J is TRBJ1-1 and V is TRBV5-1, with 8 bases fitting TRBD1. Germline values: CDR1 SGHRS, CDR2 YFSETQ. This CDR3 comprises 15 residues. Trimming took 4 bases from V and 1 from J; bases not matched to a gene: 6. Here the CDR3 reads CASSPGQVRNTEAFF. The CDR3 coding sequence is TGCGCCAGCAGCCCGGGACAGGTTAGGAACACTGAAGCTTTCTTT.

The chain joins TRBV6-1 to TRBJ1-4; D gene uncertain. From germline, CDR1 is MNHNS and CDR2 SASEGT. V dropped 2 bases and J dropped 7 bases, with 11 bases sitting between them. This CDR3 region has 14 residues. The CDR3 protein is CASSELSGIEKLFF. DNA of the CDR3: TGTGCCAGCAGTGAACTATCGGGAATTGAAAAACTGTTTTTT.

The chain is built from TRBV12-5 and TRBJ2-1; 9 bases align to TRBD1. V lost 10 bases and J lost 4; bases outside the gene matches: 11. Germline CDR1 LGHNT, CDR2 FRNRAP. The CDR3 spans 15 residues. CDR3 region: CATLVPGQGYNEQFF. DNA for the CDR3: TGTGCTACCTTGGTCCCGGGACAGGGTTACAATGAGCAGTTCTTC.

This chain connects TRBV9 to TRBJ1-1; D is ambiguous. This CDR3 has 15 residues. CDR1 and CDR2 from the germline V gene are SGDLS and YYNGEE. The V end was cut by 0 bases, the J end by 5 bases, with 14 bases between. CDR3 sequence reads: CASSVGDVLETEAFF. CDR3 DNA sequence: TGTGCCAGCAGCGTAGGCGATGTACTAGAGACTGAAGCTTTCTTT.

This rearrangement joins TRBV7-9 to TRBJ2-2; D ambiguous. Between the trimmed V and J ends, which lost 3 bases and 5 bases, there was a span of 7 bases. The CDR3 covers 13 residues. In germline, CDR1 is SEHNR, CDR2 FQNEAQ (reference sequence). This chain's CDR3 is CASSFGLTGELFF. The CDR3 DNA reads TGTGCCAGCAGCTTCGGTTTGACCGGGGAGCTGTTTTTT.

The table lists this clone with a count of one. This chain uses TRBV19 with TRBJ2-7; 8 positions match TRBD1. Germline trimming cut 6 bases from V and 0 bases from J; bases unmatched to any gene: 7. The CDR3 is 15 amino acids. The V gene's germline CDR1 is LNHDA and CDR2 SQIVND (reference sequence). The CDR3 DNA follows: TGTGCCAGTAGATCAGGGGGCTTAAGCTCCTACGAGCAGTACTTC. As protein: CASRSGGLSSYEQYF. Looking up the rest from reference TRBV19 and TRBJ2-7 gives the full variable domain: DGGITQSPKYLFRKEGQNVTLSCEQNLNHDAMYWYRQDPGQGLRLIYYSQIVNDFQKGDIAEGYSVSREKKESFPLTVTSAQKNPTAFYLCASRSGGLSSYEQYFGPGTRLTVT.

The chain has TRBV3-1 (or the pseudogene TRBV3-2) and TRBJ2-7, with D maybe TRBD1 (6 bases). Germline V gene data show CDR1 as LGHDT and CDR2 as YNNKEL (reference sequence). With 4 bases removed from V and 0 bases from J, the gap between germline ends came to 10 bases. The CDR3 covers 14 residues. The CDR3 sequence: CASSPEGVSYEQYF. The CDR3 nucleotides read TGTGCCAGCAGCCCCGAGGGGGTCTCCTACGAGCAGTACTTC.

CDR3 protein: CASSQKQGNDGNTIYF. The CDR3 DNA reads as TGTGCCAGCAGCCAAAAACAGGGCAATGATGGAAACACCATATATTTT. The chain joins TRBV4-2 to TRBJ1-3; TRBD1 is a possible D gene (6 bases). The CDR3 runs to 16 residues. Trimming left V 2 bases short and J 3 bases short, with 14 bases between. Germline CDR1 and CDR2: LGHNA and YNFKEQ.

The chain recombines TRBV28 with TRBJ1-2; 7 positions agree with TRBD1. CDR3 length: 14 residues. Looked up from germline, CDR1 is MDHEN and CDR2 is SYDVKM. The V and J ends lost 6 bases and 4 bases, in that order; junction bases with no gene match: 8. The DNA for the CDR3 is TGTGCCAGCAGCCCTACCGGGACAGCCTATGGCTACACCTTC. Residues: CASSPTGTAYGYTF.

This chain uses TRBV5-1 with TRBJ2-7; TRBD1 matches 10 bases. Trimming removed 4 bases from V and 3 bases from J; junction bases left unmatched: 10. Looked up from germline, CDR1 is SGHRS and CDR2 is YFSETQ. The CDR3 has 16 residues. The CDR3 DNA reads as TGCGCCAGCAGCGCCCAGCGGGGACAGGGGTTCTACGAGCAGTACTTC. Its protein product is CASSAQRGQGFYEQYF. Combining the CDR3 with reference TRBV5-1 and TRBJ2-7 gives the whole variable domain KAGVTQTPRYLIKTRGQQVTLSCSPISGHRSVSWYQQTPGQGLQFLFEYFSETQRNKGNFPGRFSGRQFSNSRSEMNVSTLELGDSALYLCASSAQRGQGFYEQYFGPGTRLTVT.

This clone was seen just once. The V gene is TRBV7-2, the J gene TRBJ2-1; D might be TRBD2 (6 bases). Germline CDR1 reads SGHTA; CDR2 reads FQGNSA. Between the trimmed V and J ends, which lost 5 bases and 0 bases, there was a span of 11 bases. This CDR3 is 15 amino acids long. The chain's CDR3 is CASSAGPSSYNEQFF. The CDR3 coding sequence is TGTGCCAGCAGCGCGGGACCGAGCTCCTACAATGAGCAGTTCTTC.

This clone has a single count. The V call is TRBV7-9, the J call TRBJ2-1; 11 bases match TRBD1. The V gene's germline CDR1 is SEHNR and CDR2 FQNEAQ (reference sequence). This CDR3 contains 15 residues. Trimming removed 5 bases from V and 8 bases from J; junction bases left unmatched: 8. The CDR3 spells CASSPRDRGMDEQFF. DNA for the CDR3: TGTGCCAGCAGCCCCAGGGACAGGGGGATGGATGAGCAGTTCTTC.

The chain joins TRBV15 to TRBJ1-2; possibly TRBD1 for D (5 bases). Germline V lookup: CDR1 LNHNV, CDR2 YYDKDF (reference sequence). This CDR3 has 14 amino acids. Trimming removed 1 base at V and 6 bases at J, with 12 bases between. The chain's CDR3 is CATSRGQGFDGYTF. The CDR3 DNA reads TGTGCCACCAGCAGAGGGCAGGGATTCGATGGCTACACCTTC. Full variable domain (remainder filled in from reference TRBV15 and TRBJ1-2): DAMVIQNPRYQVTQFGKPVTLSCSQTLNHNVMYWYQQKSSQAPKLLFHYYDKDFNNEADTPDNFQSRRPNTSFCFLDIRSPGLGDTAMYLCATSRGQGFDGYTFGSGTRLTVV.

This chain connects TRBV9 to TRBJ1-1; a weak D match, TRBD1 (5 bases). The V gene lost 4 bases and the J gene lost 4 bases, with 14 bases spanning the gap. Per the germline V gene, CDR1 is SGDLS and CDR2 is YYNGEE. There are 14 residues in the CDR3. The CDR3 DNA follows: TGTGCCAGCAGCTCCTATGGGGGGGGCACTGAAGCTTTCTTT. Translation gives CASSSYGGGTEAFF.

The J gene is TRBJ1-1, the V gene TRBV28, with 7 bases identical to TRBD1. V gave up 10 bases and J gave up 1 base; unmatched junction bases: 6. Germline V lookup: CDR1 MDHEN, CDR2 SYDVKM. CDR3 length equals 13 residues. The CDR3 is CATLDRANTEAFF. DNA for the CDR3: TGTGCCACCCTTGACAGGGCGAACACTGAAGCTTTCTTT.

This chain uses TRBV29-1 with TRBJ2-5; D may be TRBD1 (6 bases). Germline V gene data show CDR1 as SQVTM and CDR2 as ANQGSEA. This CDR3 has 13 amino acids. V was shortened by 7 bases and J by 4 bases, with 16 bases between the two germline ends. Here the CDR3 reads CSAQRGIGETQYF. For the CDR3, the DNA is TGCAGCGCCCAGAGGGGGATCGGAGAGACCCAGTACTTC.

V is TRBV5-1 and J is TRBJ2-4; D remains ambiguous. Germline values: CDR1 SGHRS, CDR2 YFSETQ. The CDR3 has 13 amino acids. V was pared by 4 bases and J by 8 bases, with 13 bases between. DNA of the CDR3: TGCGCCAGCAGCCCATTATACTTGGACATTCAGTACTTC. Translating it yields CASSPLYLDIQYF.

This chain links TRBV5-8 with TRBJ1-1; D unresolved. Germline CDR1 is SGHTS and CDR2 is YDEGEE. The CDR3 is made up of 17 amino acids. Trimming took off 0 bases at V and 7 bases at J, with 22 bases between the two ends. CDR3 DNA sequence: TGTGCCAGCAGCTTGGCCGTTAAAACCCCCTGGGAGAATGAAGCTTTCTTT. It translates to CASSLAVKTPWENEAFF.

Written as DNA, the CDR3 is TGTGCCAGCAGCCAAGGGTTTCGGACTAGCTCAGGGATGTTCGAGACCCAGTACTTC. Translated: CASSQGFRTSSGMFETQYF. This chain joins TRBV3-1 (or the pseudogene TRBV3-2) and TRBJ2-5; 8 bases align to TRBD2. The CDR3 spans 19 residues. Germline-derived CDR1 and CDR2 are LGHDT and YNNKEL (reference sequence). After removal of 1 base from V and 5 bases from J, the junction contained 18 bases not matched to a gene.

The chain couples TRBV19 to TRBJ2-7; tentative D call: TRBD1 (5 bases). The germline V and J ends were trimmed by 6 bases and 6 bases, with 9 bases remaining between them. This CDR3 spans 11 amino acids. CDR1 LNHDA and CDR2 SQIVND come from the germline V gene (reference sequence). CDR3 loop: CASSLGVEQYF. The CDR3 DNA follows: TGTGCCAGTAGCCTAGGGGTCGAGCAGTACTTC.